This T cell receptor (beta chain) was recovered during a study of CD8+ T cells in alopecia areata (dated by TCRdb to 2017 to 2018). Background on the whole study: Treated patients were enrolled in an open-label pilot trial of oral tofacitinib, 5 to 10 mg twice daily, for moderate-to-severe alopecia areata. Patients stayed on tofacitinib for 6 to 18 months and then had 6 months of follow-up off drug so that delayed response and recurrence could be assessed. The SALT score, which quantifies the percentage of affected scalp surface area, was used to measure disease severity in treated patients. In both human patients and the C3H/HeJ mouse model, the study applied high-throughput TCRbeta sequencing to look at T cell clonal expansion in alopecia areata. In humans, TCRbeta sequencing was performed on scalp tissue and on sorted CD4+ and CD8+ peripheral blood T cells from healthy controls and from patients with patchy or totalis/universalis alopecia areata. Biopsies were taken from tofacitinib-treated patients at baseline and at 4 and 24 weeks of treatment, and a later scalp biopsy was taken in several of the tofacitinib-treated patients. Clonality in the scalp was compared among normal scalp (n=4), patchy alopecia areata scalp (n=8), and alopecia totalis/universalis scalp (n=8). The RNA source kit depended on sample type: the PAXgene miRNA kit for fixed scalp, the miRNeasy kit for PBMCs, and the RNeasy kit for mouse skin. immunoSEQ multiplex PCR using 35 Vbeta forward primers and 13 Jbeta reverse primers was used to amplify TCRbeta CDR3 regions.

V drops 1 base and J drops 1 base, leaving 11 bases in between. The CDR3 numbers 15 residues from cysteine through phenylalanine. Only CDR3 DNA remains: 45 bases, in frame from the first base. The germline V gene supplies CDR1 SGDLS and CDR2 YYNGEE. Overall study results and their limits: Shared TCR sequences between patients were less evident than in mice, which may be partly attributable to HLA diversity in the patient population. Because the treated cohort was small and included a single nonresponder, larger studies are needed to assess links between baseline CD8+ expansion and response. Scalp clonality and the number of expanded CD8+ clones among the top 100 scalp clones were significantly decreased by tofacitinib. Many expanded lesional clones were found to persist in scalp and blood during tofacitinib treatment, and relapse after treatment cessation may be partly explained by this persistence. Compared with normal scalp, lesional scalp had higher clonality and more expanded CD8+ clones, particularly in alopecia totalis/universalis, a pattern that suggests antigenic drive. Unlike mouse skin, where gammadelta T cells dominate, normal human skin contains resident alphabeta T cells that get sequenced too, which complicates analysis of the scalp TCR repertoire.

Reading the label with the study, this specimen's time point is: about 5 months on oral tofacitinib. In the paper's terms, the treatment or condition label means: oral pan-JAK inhibitor, 5-10 mg twice daily. From alopecia areata patients, peripheral blood was collected along with lesional scalp punch biopsies. PBMCs were separated by density centrifugation and stained for CD3, CD4 and CD8, after which CD4+ and CD8+ T cells were sorted on a FACSAria. The library was produced with the immunoSEQ multiplex PCR assay. To provide template for TCR sequencing, every sample had RNA extracted and reverse transcribed into cDNA. SuperScript III was used to make first-strand cDNA, primed with a 2:1 mix of oligo-dT and random hexamers. A synthetic immune receptor repertoire was used to gauge amplification bias, and whatever bias remained was removed computationally. Regarding the original processing steps: Raw reads were preprocessed for error removal, and CDR3 was defined according to IMGT conventions as running from the conserved cysteine to phenylalanine. To get clonality, Shannon entropy was normalized by log2 of the number of productive unique TCRs and the result was subtracted from 1. Whether each scalp clone was CD4 or CD8 was inferred by checking scalp TCRbeta sequences against the CD4 and CD8 repertoires from sorted blood. TCRdb obtained this table from immuneACCESS and retained in-frame rearrangements with V and J assigned. These tables miss some clones; where compared with another copy, unresolved V genes account for less than half of the shortfall, and the remainder is unexplained. Clone size and V and J calls were adopted from that table, with D and trimming inferred from the DNA. This sample lists 190,000 or so clones; roughly three fifths were detected once. The ten most abundant clones make up over 9.5% of the sample.

This clone was picked up a small number of times. Its specific antigen is unknown. Base qualities are not at hand, and no much larger clone is one base apart. The TCR comes from a human donor with alopecia areata. Sequenced here: CD8+ T cells sorted from blood, sampled at week 24, from a patient treated with tofacitinib. The chain links TRBV9 with TRBJ2-5; too little of a D gene remains to name it. Read as DNA, the sequence is TGTGCCAGCAGCGTATCCGGCACCGCCCAAGAGACCCAGTACTTC. It is translated as CASSVSGTAQETQYF.